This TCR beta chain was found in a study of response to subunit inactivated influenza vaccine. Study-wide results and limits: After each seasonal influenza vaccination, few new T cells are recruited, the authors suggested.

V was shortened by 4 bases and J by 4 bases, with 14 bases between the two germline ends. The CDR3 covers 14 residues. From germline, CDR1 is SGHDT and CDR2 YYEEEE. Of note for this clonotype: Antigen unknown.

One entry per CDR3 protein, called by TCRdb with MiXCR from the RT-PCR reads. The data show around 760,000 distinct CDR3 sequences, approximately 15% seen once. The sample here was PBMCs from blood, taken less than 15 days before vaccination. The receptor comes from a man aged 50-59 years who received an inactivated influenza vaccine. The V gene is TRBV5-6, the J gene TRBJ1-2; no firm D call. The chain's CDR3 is CASSPGLRVYGYTF. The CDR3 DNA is TGTGCCAGCAGCCCAGGACTGAGGGTCTATGGCTACACCTTC.